This T cell receptor beta chain was found in a study of T cells in Graves' hyperthyroidism and ophthalmopathy. There are many counts of this clonotype. Amplification of TCR beta CDR3 regions was performed using RNA transcripts as template. TCR CDR3 regions were first amplified by RT-PCR with HTBI primers. TCRdb used MiXCR to reprocess the multiplex PCR reads, holding one entry per CDR3 protein. Of fewer than 350,000 distinct CDR3 sequences detected, about a sixth appear once; the ten largest clones hold about a sixth. Trimming pared 2 bases from V and 2 bases from J, leaving 9 bases between. The CDR3 extends over 14 amino acids. CDR1 and CDR2 (germline): LGHDT, YNNKEL (reference sequence).

Material for sequencing was blood. The receptor was isolated from a woman in her thirties or forties with Graves' ophthalmopathy. The chain employs TRBV3-1 and TRBJ1-2; D is perhaps TRBD1 (6 bases). CDR3 protein: CASSQSGQNYGYTF. The CDR3 DNA is TGTGCCAGCAGCCAATCGGGACAAAACTATGGCTACACCTTC.